This T cell receptor (beta chain) was sequenced for a study of T cells after yellow fever vaccination (dated by TCRdb to between 2017 and 2020). With regard to the full study: The SMART-Seq v4 Ultra Low Input RNA kit was used to prepare libraries from fractions with low cell numbers. Two healthy male donors made up the cohort, one aged 18 to 30 years and the other aged 30 to 40 years. Blood was collected at multiple timepoints before and after primary and secondary immunization, and bulk PBMC replicates and cell subsets were isolated. To follow T-cell clones before and after both primary and booster YFV17D yellow fever vaccination, bulk TCR alpha and beta repertoires underwent longitudinal sequencing. The research as a whole found: Computational filtering was required because FACS-sorted repertoires could contain abundant contaminating clonotypes from the bulk population. Only two donors were included in the study, so the extent to which the findings can be generalized is limited. A small share of clonotypes occurred in both CD4 and CD8 compartments, likely arising from convergent recombination. The secondary T-cell response was weaker than the primary response but faster, peaking on day 5 instead of day 15. After the booster, most of the clones that had expanded following primary vaccination were detected again (just under 97% of CD4 and 88% of CD8), which suggests that memory was broadly maintained.

Measured from the cysteine to the phenylalanine, the CDR3 is 12 residues long. Just the 36-base CDR3 DNA is kept, in frame starting at base 1. Instrument on record: Illumina NovaSeq 6000. TCR cDNA was made using 5'RACE template switching, a step that added a universal primer site and unique molecular identifiers. Priming of cDNA synthesis was performed from both the TCR alpha and TCR beta constant segments. Library amplification used two PCR steps, and the second PCR step added sample barcodes and sequencing adapters. Libraries were sequenced on Illumina HiSeq 2500 (2x100 bp) or NovaSeq (2x150 bp). Processing in the source paper ran as follows. Reads were demultiplexed and collapsed into UMI consensus sequences with MIGEC, and V(D)J alignment was performed with MiXCR. Using edgeR on replicate PBMC samples, clonotypes were called vaccine-responding if FDR was below 0.01 and the log2 fold change was above 5 up to day 15. CD4 or CD8 identity was assigned to each bulk clonotype according to whether the clonotype was present at higher abundance in the sequenced CD4 repertoire or the sequenced CD8 repertoire. TCRdb trimmed public reads at Q25 via fastp, called clones via MiXCR and kept in-frame beta chains. Each record represents a unique CDR3 protein, reported with the most common genes and DNA among its rows. TCRdb's processing, not the authors', yielded these V and J calls. The sample table lists 150,000 to 200,000 distinct CDR3 sequences, 11% of them with a count of one. The leading ten clones occupy approximately 34% of the sample.

The intended sense of this specimen's treatment or condition label: live attenuated yellow fever vaccine strain. A standard Ficoll-Paque protocol was used to isolate PBMCs from peripheral blood. CD4 and CD8 T-cell fractions were isolated with Dynabeads CD4 and CD8 positive selection kits. TriZol was used to extract RNA from bulk PBMCs, from CD4 and CD8 fractions, and from dextramer-positive and dextramer-negative fractions. Note on this clonotype: This receptor's antigen is unknown. With a much larger clone just one base away, this may be a read error.

The receptor was isolated from a man aged 18 to 29 who received the YFV17D yellow fever vaccine. Sequencing was performed on CD8+ T cells sorted from PBMCs, taken 15 days after the yellow fever booster vaccination. Recombination joined TRBV12-3 or TRBV12-4 with TRBJ2-7, and possibly TRBD1, on 6 matching bases. CDR3 protein: CACSGDRLEQYF. The DNA is as follows: TGTGCCTGCAGTGGCGACAGGCTCGAGCAGTACTTC.